Listed below are T cell receptor beta chains from one sample, sequenced in a study of blood T cell repertoires in COVID-19. Libraries were prepared by immunoSEQ multiplex PCR; TCRdb keeps only in-frame clonotypes and omits some of them. This table holds about 230,000 clones, less than 90% found once. The sequencing input was peripheral blood. The receptors originated from a woman in her seventies with active or convalescent COVID-19. Each CDR3 is given with its conserved first and last residue. The order of the fields is clone size, D gene, CDR3 length, V gene, J gene, CDR3 DNA, CDR3 protein. The D gene is left open where the match is weak. The size entry is marked missing in some rows and otherwise reads once, few, many or a size class.

-	TRBD2	18	TRBV4-1	TRBJ2-2	TGCGCCAGCAGCCAAGATTCCCGGGGACTAGCGGGAGGCGGGGAGCTGTTTTTT	CASSQDSRGLAGGGELFF
-	-	17	TRBV12-2	TRBJ2-1	TGTGCAAGTCGCTTAGCGGGGACTAGCGGGAGACGTGGTGAGCAGTTCTTC	CASRLAGTSGRRGEQFF
-	-	15	TRBV7-9	TRBJ2-5	TGTGCCAGCAGCTTAGCGGCCAGGGGAATAGAGACCCAGTACTTC	CASSLAARGIETQYF
-	TRBD2	16	TRBV7-9	TRBJ2-3	TGTGCCAGCAGCGAACTAGCGGGAGGGCCAGTAGAATCGCAGTATTTT	CASSELAGGPVESQYF
-	-	14	TRBV6-5	TRBJ1-6	TGTGCCAGCAGTTACCCAGGGTCTGGCTCACCCCTCCACTTT	CASSYPGSGSPLHF
-	TRBD1	16	TRBV19	TRBJ1-1	TGTGCCAGTAGTATTCTCACAGGGGCCTCGAACACTGAAGCTTTCTTT	CASSILTGASNTEAFF
-	-	14	TRBV30	TRBJ1-6	TGTGCCTGGAGTGTAATCAGGGGTAATTCACCCCTCCACTTT	CAWSVIRGNSPLHF
-	-	17	TRBV19	TRBJ2-1	TGTGCCAGTAGTATCGGAGGGAGCGCCACTCGGTTCGGTGAGCAGTTCTTC	CASSIGGSATRFGEQFF
-	-	15	TRBV4-2	TRBJ2-5	TGTGCCAGCAGCCAAGATCGGGGTAGATTAGAGACCCAGTACTTC	CASSQDRGRLETQYF
-	TRBD2	13	TRBV29-1	TRBJ2-2	TGCAGCGCTAGCGGGAGTTACACCGGGGAGCTGTTTTTT	CSASGSYTGELFF
-	-	12	TRBV7-2	TRBJ2-7	TGTGCCAGCAGCTCTACCACCTACGAGCAGTACTTC	CASSSTTYEQYF
-	-	11	TRBV28	TRBJ1-2	TGTGCCAGCAGTTCCGGCTATGGCTACACCTTC	CASSSGYGYTF
-	TRBD2	14	TRBV30	TRBJ2-3	TGTGCCTGGAGTGTGGCTAGCGGGACAGATACGCAGTATTTT	CAWSVASGTDTQYF
-	-	15	TRBV7-9	TRBJ2-7	TGTGCCAGCAGCTCGGACAGTGCCTTCCCCTACGAGCAGTACTTC	CASSSDSAFPYEQYF
-	-	14	TRBV7-8	TRBJ2-7	TGTGCCAGCAGCGCCGCCGGGGGATCCTACGAGCAGTACTTC	CASSAAGGSYEQYF
-	-	10	TRBV20-1	TRBJ2-1	TGCAGTGCTGGGAGTTACGAGCAGTTCTTC	CSAGSYEQFF
-	-	14	TRBV5-1	TRBJ1-4	TGCGCCAGCAGCCAAAAGCAAGGAGGGCGAGAACTGTTTTTT	CASSQKQGGRELFF
-	-	13	TRBV5-4	TRBJ1-1	TGTGCCAGCAGCTTGTGGGGGGGCACTGAAGCTTTCTTT	CASSLWGGTEAFF
-	-	14	TRBV27	TRBJ2-3	TGTGCCAGCAGGAGAGGCGGTACCACAGATACGCAGTATTTT	CASRRGGTTDTQYF
-	-	17	TRBV5-8	TRBJ1-4	TGTGCCAGCAGCCCGACAGTGAAGTCCTACTCTGAGGAAAAACTGTTTTTT	CASSPTVKSYSEEKLFF
once	-	14	TRBV15	TRBJ1-2	TGTGCCACCAGGGCCACAGGTTCAAACTATGGCTACACCTTC	CATRATGSNYGYTF
-	-	15	TRBV7-2	TRBJ1-5	TGTGCCAGCAAGTTCCTTTCGGGAGACAATCAGCCCCAGCATTTT	CASKFLSGDNQPQHF
-	TRBD1	15	TRBV7-9	TRBJ1-2	TGTGCCAGCAGCTTCCGGGACAGACCTAACTATGGCTACACCTTC	CASSFRDRPNYGYTF
-	TRBD1	15	TRBV11-1	TRBJ2-7	TGTGCCAGCAGCTTAGAGCCAGCAGGGGGCTACGAGCAGTACTTC	CASSLEPAGGYEQYF
-	-	11	TRBV28	TRBJ2-7	TGTGCCAGCAGTTCCCCGCGCGAGCAGTACTTC	CASSSPREQYF
few	-	18	TRBV28	TRBJ1-6	TGTGCCAGCAGTTTGCCCCTCGCGGGAGGGTCCTATAATTCACCCCTCCACTTT	CASSLPLAGGSYNSPLHF
-	-	15	TRBV6-1	TRBJ2-1	TGTGCCAGCAGTGACCCCCGGTCCCTGGACAATGAGCAGTTCTTC	CASSDPRSLDNEQFF
once	TRBD1	16	TRBV19	TRBJ1-1	TGTGCCAGTAGTACTCTTTCCCCGGGACAGGGGACTGAAGCTTTCTTT	CASSTLSPGQGTEAFF
-	-	16	TRBV3-1/TRBV3-2	TRBJ1-3	TGTGCCAGCAGCCAAGCGTACGTCTACTCTGGAAACACCATATATTTT	CASSQAYVYSGNTIYF
few	-	14	TRBV5-1	TRBJ1-2	TGCGCCAGCAGCTTGACTGGAGATGTTTATGGCTACACCTTC	CASSLTGDVYGYTF
few	-	17	TRBV2	TRBJ1-5	TGTGCCCTTGGACCGCATAAAACTCAGGGTGTACATCAGCCCCAGCATTTT	CALGPHKTQGVHQPQHF
few	TRBD1	17	TRBV18	TRBJ1-1	TGTGCCAGCTCACCACGGGTTGACAGGGTAAACTCCGGTGAAGCTTTCTTT	CASSPRVDRVNSGEAFF
-	TRBD2	14	TRBV2	TRBJ2-3	TGTGCCAGCAAGCGGGGCCAAAGCACAGATACGCAGTATTTT	CASKRGQSTDTQYF
-	-	16	TRBV4-1	TRBJ2-5	TGCGCCAGCAGCCAAGGGGCAGCCGGTTTACAAGAGACCCAGTACTTC	CASSQGAAGLQETQYF
-	-	12	TRBV2	TRBJ1-1	TGTGCCAGCAGAACAGGGCACACTGAAGCTTTCTTT	CASRTGHTEAFF
-	TRBD1	15	TRBV5-1	TRBJ2-7	TGCGCCAGCAGCTTGGTCGGGACAGGGGGCTACGAGCAGTACTTC	CASSLVGTGGYEQYF
-	-	15	TRBV3-1/TRBV3-2	TRBJ1-5	TGTGCCAGCAGCCCTCAAATGAGGGGCAATCAGCCCCAGCATTTT	CASSPQMRGNQPQHF
once	TRBD1	14	TRBV5-1	TRBJ2-1	TGCGCCAGCAGCTTTGGACAGGGGTACAATGAGCAGTTCTTC	CASSFGQGYNEQFF
-	-	15	TRBV4-2	TRBJ1-1	TGTGCCAGCAGCCAAGACAGGGGCACCAGGGGTGAAGCTTTCTTT	CASSQDRGTRGEAFF
-	-	16	TRBV7-9	TRBJ2-7	TGTGCCAGCAGCTCAACCGGGACAACGTACCCTTACGAGCAGTACTTC	CASSSTGTTYPYEQYF
-	-	12	TRBV12-3/TRBV12-4	TRBJ1-2	TGTGCCAGCAGTTTAATCCGGTATGGCTACACCTTC	CASSLIRYGYTF
-	TRBD1	16	TRBV19	TRBJ1-6	TGTGCCAGTAGTATATCGGAAGGGGGACAGGGAACACCCCTCCACTTT	CASSISEGGQGTPLHF
-	TRBD2	17	TRBV4-2	TRBJ2-3	TGTGCCAGCAGCCAAGGACTAGCGGGGGGTCGGGGAGATACGCAGTATTTT	CASSQGLAGGRGDTQYF
-	-	12	TRBV24-1	TRBJ2-1	TGTGCCACCAGTGGTCCCCAGGGTGAGCAGTTCTTC	CATSGPQGEQFF
-	TRBD1	14	TRBV10-3	TRBJ1-5	TGTGCCATCAGTGGGGACAGGGATAATCAGCCCCAGCATTTT	CAISGDRDNQPQHF